Listed below are T cell receptor beta chains from one sample, sequenced in a study of control samples from healthy donors and cancer patients. Using immunoSEQ multiplex PCR, the repertoire was profiled, and TCRdb retains in-frame clones only, with some absent. The data contain roughly 140,000 clones, 93% of them seen just once; the ten biggest clones take up under 2.5%. Sequencing was carried out using blood. These TCRs come from a middle-aged man in good health. CDR3s include the opening cysteine and the closing phenylalanine or tryptophan. The D gene is left open where the match is weak. Size tells how often a clone was seen (once, few, many) or the class of an expanded clone, and some rows leave it out.

15 NA NA TRBJ2-5 TRBV21-1 CASSKALAGDGAQYF TGTGCCAGCAGCAAAGCGCTAGCGGGCGACGGGGCCCAGTACTTC
16 TRBD1 NA TRBJ2-1 TRBV11-2 CASSLVYRDRGNEQFF TGTGCCAGCAGCTTAGTGTATCGGGACAGGGGAAATGAGCAGTTCTTC
16 NA NA TRBJ1-2 TRBV28 CASSLGPTAQDYGYTF TGTGCCAGCAGTTTAGGACCGACCGCGCAAGACTATGGCTACACCTTC
20 NA NA TRBJ2-2 TRBV5-1 CASSLARVVVSDLNSGELFF TGCGCCAGCAGCTTGGCGCGGGTAGTGGTTTCTGACCTAAATTCCGGGGAGCTGTTTTTT
15 NA NA TRBJ2-7 TRBV3-1/TRBV3-2 CASSQGYRRGYEQYF TGTGCCAGCAGCCAAGGGTATAGACGGGGGTACGAGCAGTACTTC
12 TRBD1 NA TRBJ2-7 TRBV28 CASRGQGYEQYF TGTGCCAGCAGAGGACAGGGCTACGAGCAGTACTTC
15 TRBD2 NA TRBJ2-1 TRBV5-1 CASSSLAGQDNEQFF TGCGCCAGCAGCTCACTAGCGGGCCAAGACAATGAGCAGTTCTTC
13 NA NA TRBJ2-3 TRBV11-3 CASSLGVGDTQYF TGTGCCAGCAGCTTAGGGGTGGGTGATACGCAGTATTTT
16 TRBD1 NA TRBJ2-5 TRBV5-4 CASSSRTGGYQETQYF TGTGCCAGCAGCTCGAGGACAGGGGGCTACCAAGAGACCCAGTACTTC
16 TRBD1 NA TRBJ1-1 TRBV6-4 CASSGPSTGAYTEAFF TGTGCCAGCAGTGGCCCTTCAACAGGGGCATACACTGAAGCTTTCTTT
15 TRBD2 NA TRBJ2-1 TRBV6-5 CASSYSTSGRDEQFF TGTGCCAGCAGTTACTCGACTAGCGGGAGGGATGAGCAGTTCTTC
14 NA NA TRBJ1-5 TRBV4-2 CASSLPDGNQPQHF TGTGCCAGCAGCCTTCCGGACGGGAATCAGCCCCAGCATTTT
13 TRBD1 NA TRBJ2-7 TRBV29-1 CSVEGTGGHEQYF TGCAGCGTTGAAGGGACAGGGGGCCACGAGCAGTACTTC
16 TRBD2 NA TRBJ2-3 TRBV5-1 CASSLVPSGVTDTQYF TGCGCCAGCAGCTTGGTTCCTAGCGGAGTCACAGATACGCAGTATTTT
17 NA NA TRBJ1-6 TRBV6-1 CASSVLGQPDYNSPLHF TGTGCCAGCAGTGTCCTCGGACAGCCCGACTATAATTCACCCCTCCACTTT
15 NA NA TRBJ2-7 TRBV19 CASNNPNSWSYEQYF TGTGCCAGTAATAACCCCAACTCATGGTCCTACGAGCAGTACTTC
15 TRBD1 NA TRBJ2-1 TRBV6-5 CASRDRGGTYNEQFF TGTGCCAGCCGGGACAGGGGAGGAACCTACAATGAGCAGTTCTTC
15 TRBD2 NA TRBJ2-7 TRBV28 CASSLWGSGRYEQYF TGTGCCAGCAGTTTATGGGGTAGCGGGAGGTACGAGCAGTACTTC
15 TRBD1 NA TRBJ2-6 TRBV10-3 CATGQLTSGANVLTF TGTGCCACGGGACAGTTGACCTCCGGGGCCAACGTCCTGACTTTC
14 NA NA TRBJ2-1 TRBV5-1 CASRGTPSYNEQFF TGCGCCAGCAGGGGGACTCCGTCCTACAATGAGCAGTTCTTC
14 NA NA TRBJ1-2 TRBV27 CASRGTDSNYGYTF TGTGCCAGCAGAGGGACTGACTCTAACTATGGCTACACCTTC
12 NA NA TRBJ2-3 TRBV5-1 CASSGSTDTQYF TGCGCCAGCAGCGGCAGCACAGATACGCAGTATTTT
15 TRBD2 NA TRBJ2-7 TRBV7-9 CASSYSGRPSYEQYF TGTGCCAGCAGCTATAGCGGGAGGCCGTCCTACGAGCAGTACTTC
13 NA NA TRBJ2-7 TRBV4-1 CASSHSRGYEQYF TGCGCCAGCTCCCACAGTCGGGGGTACGAGCAGTACTTC
14 TRBD2 NA TRBJ2-2 TRBV27 CASSWGGSTGELFF TGTGCCAGCAGTTGGGGGGGTTCCACCGGGGAGCTGTTTTTT
15 NA NA TRBJ2-3 TRBV25-1 CASSDDSSSTDTQYF TGTGCCAGCAGTGACGACAGCTCTAGCACAGATACGCAGTATTTT
16 NA few TRBJ1-1 TRBV19 CASSIAAWGARTEAFF TGTGCCAGTAGTATAGCAGCGTGGGGGGCTCGTACTGAAGCTTTCTTT
14 NA once TRBJ2-6 TRBV5-5 CASSFGTGANVLTF TGTGCCAGCAGCTTCGGGACCGGGGCCAACGTCCTGACTTTC
12 NA many TRBJ1-2 TRBV7-9 CASSFADYGYTF TGTGCCAGCAGCTTCGCAGACTATGGCTACACCTTC
14 NA NA TRBJ2-3 TRBV6-6 CASSPRGSTDTQYF TGTGCCAGCAGTCCCCGGGGTAGCACAGATACGCAGTATTTT
14 NA NA TRBJ1-1 TRBV5-1 CASSLEPWGTEAFF TGCGCCAGCAGCTTGGAACCTTGGGGCACTGAAGCTTTCTTT
13 NA NA TRBJ1-2 TRBV19 CASELVTDYGYTF TGTGCCAGTGAACTCGTCACGGACTATGGCTACACCTTC
14 NA NA TRBJ1-6 TRBV5-1 CASSQARGDSPLHF TGCGCCAGCAGCCAAGCCCGCGGTGATTCACCCCTCCACTTT
14 TRBD1 NA TRBJ1-1 TRBV28 CASRRTGGFTEAFF TGTGCCAGCAGGCGGACAGGGGGATTCACTGAAGCTTTCTTT
14 TRBD1 once TRBJ1-5 TRBV19 CASSTGTGGQPQHF TGTGCCAGTAGTACCGGGACAGGGGGTCAGCCCCAGCATTTT
13 TRBD2 NA TRBJ2-5 TRBV12-3/TRBV12-4 CASNGRVTETQYF TGTGCCAGCAACGGGAGGGTTACGGAGACCCAGTACTTC
15 TRBD2 once TRBJ2-7 TRBV18 CASSTGTSGEFEQYF TGTGCCAGCTCGACCGGGACTAGCGGGGAGTTCGAGCAGTACTTC
15 TRBD1 NA TRBJ1-6 TRBV27 CASHRGGGFNSPLHF TGTGCCAGCCATCGAGGGGGCGGTTTTAATTCACCCCTCCACTTT
15 NA NA TRBJ1-4 TRBV6-9 CASSFQDGGREKLFF TGTGCCAGCAGTTTCCAGGACGGGGGACGTGAAAAACTGTTTTTT